This T cell receptor beta chain was captured by sequencing in a study of CD8+ T cells in alopecia areata. Study-wide background: Treatment comprised oral tofacitinib, 5 to 10 mg twice daily, in treated patients.

Samples from alopecia areata patients were lesional scalp punch biopsies and peripheral blood. CDR1 MNHEY and CDR2 SMNVEV come from the germline V gene (reference sequence). V gave up 4 bases and J gave up 3 bases; unmatched junction bases: 11. The CDR3 runs 16 residues. RNA extraction and reverse transcription yielded cDNA as sequencing template. TCRdb's table, derived via immunoSEQ multiplex PCR, lists solely in-frame clones and lacks some. The repertoire has approximately 11,000 clones, approximately 60% of them found once; the top ten carry approximately 14%. Sequenced sample: skin. The rearrangement joins TRBV27 to TRBJ2-7; 8 nucleotides match TRBD2. The receptor was derived from a human donor with alopecia areata. CDR3 coding DNA: TGTGCCAGCAGTTCAACAAAAATGACTAGCGTCTACGAGCAGTACTTC. Protein: CASSSTKMTSVYEQYF.